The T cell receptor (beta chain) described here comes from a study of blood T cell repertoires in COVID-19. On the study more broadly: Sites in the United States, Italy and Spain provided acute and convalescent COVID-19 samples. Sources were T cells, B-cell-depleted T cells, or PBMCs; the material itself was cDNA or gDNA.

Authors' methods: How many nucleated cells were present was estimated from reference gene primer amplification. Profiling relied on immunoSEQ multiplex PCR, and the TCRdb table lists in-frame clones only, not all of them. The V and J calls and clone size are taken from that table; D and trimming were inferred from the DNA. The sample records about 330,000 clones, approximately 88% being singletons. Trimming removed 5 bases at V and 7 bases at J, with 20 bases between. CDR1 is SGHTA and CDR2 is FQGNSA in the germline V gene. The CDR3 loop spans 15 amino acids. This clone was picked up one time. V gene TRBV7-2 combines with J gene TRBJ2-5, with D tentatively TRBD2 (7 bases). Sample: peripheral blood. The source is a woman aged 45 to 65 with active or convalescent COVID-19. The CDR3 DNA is TGTGCCAGCAGCAGAGGGGGGGTCCAGGGCGGGACCCAGTACTTC. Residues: CASSRGGVQGGTQYF.